Listed here are 29 T cell receptor beta chains from one sample, sequenced in a study of blood T cell repertoires in COVID-19. Sequenced by immunoSEQ multiplex PCR; TCRdb stores in-frame clones only, minus some. In the table there are 160,000 or so clones, approximately 80% of which are singletons. Sequenced input: peripheral blood. These receptors were taken from a man aged 60 to 69 with acute or convalescent COVID-19.

The V and J genes are TRBV10-3 and TRBJ2-7; TRBD1 matches at 9 bases. V lost 5 bases, J lost 0 bases, and 5 bases stayed unmatched. The CDR3 runs to 15 residues. CDR1 ENHRY and CDR2 SYGVKD come from the germline V gene. The DNA for the CDR3 is TGTGCCATCAGTTTTGACAGGGGGGTCTCCTACGAGCAGTACTTC. Translated: CAISFDRGVSYEQYF.

This chain uses TRBV9 with TRBJ2-1; 11 bases fit TRBD2. Germline V gives CDR1 SGDLS, CDR2 YYNGEE. Trimming took 5 bases from V and 6 from J; bases not matched to a gene: 4. The CDR3 contains 14 residues. The CDR3 here is CASRGSGRGNEQFF. For the CDR3, the DNA is TGTGCCAGCAGAGGTAGCGGGAGGGGCAATGAGCAGTTCTTC.

The genes are TRBV10-3 and TRBJ2-7; 8 bases agree with TRBD1. J gave up 2 bases and V 3 bases, and 3 bases lay outside the gene matches. Germline loops: CDR1 ENHRY, CDR2 SYGVKD. The CDR3 contains 14 residues. CDR3: CAISDRTGTYEQYF. DNA for the CDR3: TGTGCCATCAGTGACCGGACAGGGACCTACGAGCAGTACTTC.

In this sample, this clone turned up once. This sequence joins TRBV4-1 and TRBJ2-3, with TRBD2 matching 8 bases. The ends lost 1 base at V and 2 bases at J; junction bases unmatched: 8. This CDR3 spans 17 amino acids. The germline CDR1 and CDR2 sequences are MGHRA and YSYEKL. CDR3 nucleotide sequence: TGCGCCAGCAGCCAAGGTCCCAGCGGGGGTCCCACAGATACGCAGTATTTT. It translates to CASSQGPSGGPTDTQYF.

The chain employs TRBV7-8 and TRBJ2-7; 7 bases align to TRBD2. CDR1 and CDR2 (germline): SGHVS, FQNEAQ. After removal of 1 base from V and 3 bases from J, the junction contained 3 bases not matched to a gene. The CDR3 loop spans 14 amino acids. CDR3: CASSLEGGVYEQYF. The CDR3 bases are TGTGCCAGCAGCTTAGAGGGAGGGGTCTACGAGCAGTACTTC. The variable domain in full, completed from reference TRBV7-8 and TRBJ2-7, reads GAGVSQSPRYKVAKRGQDVALRCDPISGHVSLFWYQQALGQGPEFLTYFQNEAQLDKSGLPSDRFFAERPEGSVSTLKIQRTQQEDSAVYLCASSLEGGVYEQYFGPGTRLTVT.

The chain employs TRBV4-1 and TRBJ1-2, with 7 bases that match TRBD1. The CDR3 totals 16 residues. Germline V gives CDR1 MGHRA, CDR2 YSYEKL. The V and J ends lost 0 bases and 4 bases, in that order; junction bases with no gene match: 8. CDR3 sequence reads: CASSQDPGTEPYGYTF. The DNA of the CDR3 is TGCGCCAGCAGCCAAGATCCAGGGACAGAGCCCTATGGCTACACCTTC.

The genes are TRBV5-1 and TRBJ1-1, with 10 positions matching TRBD1. There are 17 residues in the CDR3. Germline V gene sequence: CDR1 SGHRS, CDR2 YFSETQ. After removal of 4 bases from V and 5 bases from J, the junction contained 14 bases not matched to a gene. The DNA for the CDR3 is TGCGCCAGCAGCCCATCCCCCGGTGGACAGGGGGGTACTGAAGCTTTCTTT. It is translated as CASSPSPGGQGGTEAFF.

The chain carries TRBV29-1 and TRBJ2-7, with TRBD1 matching over 9 bases. J gave up 0 bases and V 6 bases, and 0 bases lay outside the gene matches. The V gene's germline CDR1 is SQVTM and CDR2 ANQGSEA. This CDR3 region has 12 residues. In DNA, the CDR3 is TGCAGCGTGGGACAGGGCTCCTACGAGCAGTACTTC. Translating it yields CSVGQGSYEQYF.

J is TRBJ2-2 and V is TRBV3-1 (or the pseudogene TRBV3-2); the D gene is possibly TRBD1 (6 bases). This CDR3 is built from 14 residues. V lost 8 bases and J lost 2, with 12 bases in between. Germline V lookup: CDR1 LGHDT, CDR2 YNNKEL (reference sequence). CDR3 in amino acids: CASGRGQNTGELFF. CDR3 coding DNA: TGTGCCAGCGGAAGGGGACAAAACACCGGGGAGCTGTTTTTT.

A few counts support this clone. The chain is built from TRBV21-1 and TRBJ2-7; the table's TRBD1 call for D was not verified on the DNA. TRBV21-1 is flagged as a pseudogene. CDR3 length: 13 residues. CDR3 coding DNA: TGTGCCAGCAGCAAGGTCAGGGCCTACGAGCAGTACTTC. Translation gives CASSKVRAYEQYF.

The J gene is TRBJ1-3, the V gene TRBV29-1, with 8 bases identical to TRBD1. The CDR3 has 14 amino acids. The V segment lost 4 bases and the J segment 0 bases; nucleotides outside the gene matches: 2. Looked up from germline, CDR1 is SQVTM and CDR2 is ANQGSEA. CDR3 coding DNA: TGCAGCGTTGGAGACAGGGGCTCTGGAAACACCATATATTTT. Translation: CSVGDRGSGNTIYF. The full variable domain, with the rest looked up from reference TRBV29-1 and TRBJ1-3, is SAVISQKPSRDICQRGTSLTIQCQVDSQVTMMFWYRQQPGQSLTLIATANQGSEATYESGFVIDKFPISRPNLTFSTLTVSNMSPEDSSIYLCSVGDRGSGNTIYFGEGSWLTVV.

This clone was seen ten or more times. The same CDR3 arises from other DNA sequences in this sample as well. The chain uses TRBV7-8 and TRBJ1-5; D remains ambiguous. This CDR3 is built from 14 residues. The ends were cut back, 1 base at V and 3 bases at J, with 7 bases in the middle. CDR1 and CDR2 from the germline V gene are SGHVS and FQNEAQ. The CDR3 nucleotides read TGTGCCAGCAGCTTAGTAGGAGTCAATCAGCCCCAGCATTTT. Encoded protein: CASSLVGVNQPQHF.

The J gene is TRBJ2-1, the V gene TRBV11-1, with D possibly being TRBD1 (6 bases). V was cut by 2 bases and J by 12 bases, with 20 bases left in between. The CDR3 sequence is 15 residues long. Germline CDR1 reads SGHAT; CDR2 reads FQDESV (reference sequence). DNA for the CDR3: TGTGCCAGCAGCTTATTGCGAGGGGGAAGTGTAGGGCAGTTCTTC. It yields the protein CASSLLRGGSVGQFF. Together with reference TRBV11-1 and TRBJ2-1, the CDR3 gives the full variable domain: EAEVAQSPRYKITEKSQAVAFWCDPISGHATLYWYRQILGQGPELLVQFQDESVVDDSQLPKDRFSAERLKGVDSTLKIQPAELGDSAMYLCASSLLRGGSVGQFFGPGTRLTVL.

The rearrangement joins TRBV1 to TRBJ2-5; the D call in the table, TRBD2, was not verified against the DNA. TRBV1 is a pseudogene segment. This CDR3 is built from 15 residues. In DNA, the CDR3 is TGCACCAGCAGCCAAGGCTCTGGGACTCCAATTACCCAGTACTTC. It encodes CTSSQGSGTPITQYF.

The chain has TRBV6-5 and TRBJ2-1; TRBD1 matches at 7 bases. Germline assignment: CDR1 MNHEY and CDR2 SVGAGI. V was pared by 5 bases and J by 5 bases, with 9 bases of the junction left unmatched. CDR3 length: 15 amino acids. For the CDR3, the DNA is TGTGCCAGCAGTACAAGACAGGGATTTAACAATGAGCAGTTCTTC. Protein sequence: CASSTRQGFNNEQFF.

This clone was found a few times. The chain has TRBV19 and TRBJ2-3; no definite D call. The V end lost 6 bases, the J end lost 7 bases, and 11 bases lay between the germline ends. Germline V gene sequence: CDR1 LNHDA, CDR2 SQIVND (reference sequence). This CDR3 has 12 residues. The CDR3 is CASSTGMNTQYF. CDR3 nucleotide sequence: TGTGCCAGTAGCACGGGTATGAATACGCAGTATTTT.

The chain combines TRBV4-1 with TRBJ1-5; 8 bases match TRBD1. The CDR3 totals 15 residues. Germline CDR1 is MGHRA and CDR2 is YSYEKL. Unmatched junction bases numbered 8, after V lost 4 bases and J lost 6 bases. CDR3 in DNA: TGCGCCAGCAGCCCAGAGACAGGGGAGGGTCAGCCCCAGCATTTT. Protein product: CASSPETGEGQPQHF.

This rearrangement joins TRBV6-4 to TRBJ2-1; 14 nucleotides align to TRBD2. The ends lost 6 bases at V and 10 bases at J; junction bases unmatched: 11. Germline assignment: CDR1 MRHNA and CDR2 SNTAGT. The length of the CDR3 is 16 residues. The CDR3 bases are TGTGCCAGCAGCGCCGGGACTAGCGGGAGAATGGGGGAGCAGTTCTTC. As protein: CASSAGTSGRMGEQFF.

This chain connects TRBV5-1 to TRBJ2-3, with 7 nucleotides matching TRBD1. The CDR3 extends over 15 amino acids. CDR1 SGHRS and CDR2 YFSETQ come from the germline V gene. J gave up 2 bases and V 0 bases, and 3 bases lay outside the gene matches. CDR3 sequence reads: CASSLGQGITDTQYF. In DNA, the CDR3 is TGCGCCAGCAGCTTGGGACAGGGAATCACAGATACGCAGTATTTT.

The chain carries TRBV11-2 and TRBJ1-6; D is ambiguous. Between the trimmed V and J ends, which lost 5 bases and 7 bases, there was a span of 15 bases. Germline loops: CDR1 SGHAT, CDR2 FQNNGV. CDR3 length: 15 amino acids. CDR3 nucleotide sequence: TGTGCCAGCAGCCCCGACGGGTTCCCGAATTCACCCCTCCACTTT. Protein product: CASSPDGFPNSPLHF.

The chain links TRBV2 to TRBJ2-4; D is ambiguous. Per germline, CDR1 SNHLY and CDR2 FYNNEI. This CDR3 is built from 14 residues. With 3 bases removed from V and 0 bases from J, the gap between germline ends came to 6 bases. In DNA form, the CDR3 reads TGTGCCAGCAGTGACCCGGGAGCCAAAAACATTCAGTACTTC. Its translation: CASSDPGAKNIQYF.

J is TRBJ2-3 and V is TRBV3-1 (or the pseudogene TRBV3-2), with D possibly TRBD2 on 5 matching bases. Per germline, CDR1 LGHDT and CDR2 YNNKEL (reference sequence). The V end was cut by 7 bases, the J end by 1 base, with 9 bases between. CDR3 length: 13 amino acids. CDR3 coding DNA: TGTGCCAGCACCAGCGGTGGCACAGATACGCAGTATTTT. Its protein is CASTSGGTDTQYF.

The V call is TRBV7-2, the J call TRBJ2-7; tentatively, D is TRBD2 (6 bases). V dropped 4 bases and J dropped 2 bases, with 12 bases sitting between them. Germline CDR1 SGHTA, CDR2 FQGNSA. The CDR3 runs to 14 residues. The CDR3, as DNA: TGTGCCAGCAGCTCCCAAACGGGAGCCTACGAGCAGTACTTC. Amino acid sequence: CASSSQTGAYEQYF.

The genes are TRBV4-2 and TRBJ2-7, with a tentative D call TRBD2 (6 bases). This CDR3 comprises 15 residues. Germline V gives CDR1 LGHNA, CDR2 YNFKEQ. The ends were cut back, 0 bases at V and 0 bases at J, with 9 bases in the middle. CDR3: CASSQEAGTSYEQYF. The CDR3 nucleotides read TGTGCCAGCAGCCAAGAAGCGGGCACCTCCTACGAGCAGTACTTC.

The sample holds one count of this clone. At one of its ends the junction is not consistent with the germline gene, which may arise from a read error. V gene TRBV7-7 combines with J gene TRBJ2-5, with 8 bases lining up with TRBD1. Per the germline V gene, CDR1 is SSHAT and CDR2 is FNYEAQ (reference sequence). The CDR3 is 16 amino acids. CDR3 amino acids: CASSLSGQGPQETQYF. CDR3 sequence (DNA): TGTGCTAGCAGCTTATCCGGACAGGGCCCTCAAGAGACCCAGTACTTC.

The rearrangement links TRBV9 to TRBJ1-2; TRBD1 aligns across 7 bases. The CDR3 spans 12 residues. Germline V gene lookup returns CDR1 SGDLS and CDR2 YYNGEE. The V gene end was trimmed by 1 base and the J gene end by 8 bases; junction bases not matched to a gene: 2. The DNA of the CDR3 is TGTGCCAGCAGCGTATACAGGGGAGGCTACACCTTC. It codes for CASSVYRGGYTF.

The V call is TRBV9, the J call TRBJ2-7, with 8 bases aligning to TRBD2. The germline gives CDR1 SGDLS, CDR2 YYNGEE. This CDR3 comprises 13 residues. J lost 7 bases, V lost 4 bases, and 7 bases had no gene match. The CDR3 sequence is CASSPGIAGEQYF. The CDR3 DNA reads TGTGCCAGCAGCCCAGGCATAGCGGGGGAGCAGTACTTC.

The chain has TRBV7-2 and TRBJ2-2, with 10 bases fitting TRBD2. The V gene end was trimmed by 5 bases and the J gene end by 8 bases; junction bases not matched to a gene: 11. Germline values: CDR1 SGHTA, CDR2 FQGNSA. The CDR3 length is 16 residues. CDR3 sequence reads: CASSPELAGLSGELFF. Here the CDR3 DNA reads TGTGCCAGCAGCCCCGAACTAGCGGGGTTATCGGGGGAGCTGTTTTTT.

The chain couples TRBV4-1 to TRBJ1-4; D is uncertain. Germline assignment: CDR1 MGHRA and CDR2 YSYEKL. Trimming left V 0 bases short and J 4 bases short, with 6 bases between. The length of the CDR3 is 14 residues. The CDR3 DNA reads as TGCGCCAGCAGCCAAGAGGCAGTTAATGAAAAACTGTTTTTT. Its translation: CASSQEAVNEKLFF.